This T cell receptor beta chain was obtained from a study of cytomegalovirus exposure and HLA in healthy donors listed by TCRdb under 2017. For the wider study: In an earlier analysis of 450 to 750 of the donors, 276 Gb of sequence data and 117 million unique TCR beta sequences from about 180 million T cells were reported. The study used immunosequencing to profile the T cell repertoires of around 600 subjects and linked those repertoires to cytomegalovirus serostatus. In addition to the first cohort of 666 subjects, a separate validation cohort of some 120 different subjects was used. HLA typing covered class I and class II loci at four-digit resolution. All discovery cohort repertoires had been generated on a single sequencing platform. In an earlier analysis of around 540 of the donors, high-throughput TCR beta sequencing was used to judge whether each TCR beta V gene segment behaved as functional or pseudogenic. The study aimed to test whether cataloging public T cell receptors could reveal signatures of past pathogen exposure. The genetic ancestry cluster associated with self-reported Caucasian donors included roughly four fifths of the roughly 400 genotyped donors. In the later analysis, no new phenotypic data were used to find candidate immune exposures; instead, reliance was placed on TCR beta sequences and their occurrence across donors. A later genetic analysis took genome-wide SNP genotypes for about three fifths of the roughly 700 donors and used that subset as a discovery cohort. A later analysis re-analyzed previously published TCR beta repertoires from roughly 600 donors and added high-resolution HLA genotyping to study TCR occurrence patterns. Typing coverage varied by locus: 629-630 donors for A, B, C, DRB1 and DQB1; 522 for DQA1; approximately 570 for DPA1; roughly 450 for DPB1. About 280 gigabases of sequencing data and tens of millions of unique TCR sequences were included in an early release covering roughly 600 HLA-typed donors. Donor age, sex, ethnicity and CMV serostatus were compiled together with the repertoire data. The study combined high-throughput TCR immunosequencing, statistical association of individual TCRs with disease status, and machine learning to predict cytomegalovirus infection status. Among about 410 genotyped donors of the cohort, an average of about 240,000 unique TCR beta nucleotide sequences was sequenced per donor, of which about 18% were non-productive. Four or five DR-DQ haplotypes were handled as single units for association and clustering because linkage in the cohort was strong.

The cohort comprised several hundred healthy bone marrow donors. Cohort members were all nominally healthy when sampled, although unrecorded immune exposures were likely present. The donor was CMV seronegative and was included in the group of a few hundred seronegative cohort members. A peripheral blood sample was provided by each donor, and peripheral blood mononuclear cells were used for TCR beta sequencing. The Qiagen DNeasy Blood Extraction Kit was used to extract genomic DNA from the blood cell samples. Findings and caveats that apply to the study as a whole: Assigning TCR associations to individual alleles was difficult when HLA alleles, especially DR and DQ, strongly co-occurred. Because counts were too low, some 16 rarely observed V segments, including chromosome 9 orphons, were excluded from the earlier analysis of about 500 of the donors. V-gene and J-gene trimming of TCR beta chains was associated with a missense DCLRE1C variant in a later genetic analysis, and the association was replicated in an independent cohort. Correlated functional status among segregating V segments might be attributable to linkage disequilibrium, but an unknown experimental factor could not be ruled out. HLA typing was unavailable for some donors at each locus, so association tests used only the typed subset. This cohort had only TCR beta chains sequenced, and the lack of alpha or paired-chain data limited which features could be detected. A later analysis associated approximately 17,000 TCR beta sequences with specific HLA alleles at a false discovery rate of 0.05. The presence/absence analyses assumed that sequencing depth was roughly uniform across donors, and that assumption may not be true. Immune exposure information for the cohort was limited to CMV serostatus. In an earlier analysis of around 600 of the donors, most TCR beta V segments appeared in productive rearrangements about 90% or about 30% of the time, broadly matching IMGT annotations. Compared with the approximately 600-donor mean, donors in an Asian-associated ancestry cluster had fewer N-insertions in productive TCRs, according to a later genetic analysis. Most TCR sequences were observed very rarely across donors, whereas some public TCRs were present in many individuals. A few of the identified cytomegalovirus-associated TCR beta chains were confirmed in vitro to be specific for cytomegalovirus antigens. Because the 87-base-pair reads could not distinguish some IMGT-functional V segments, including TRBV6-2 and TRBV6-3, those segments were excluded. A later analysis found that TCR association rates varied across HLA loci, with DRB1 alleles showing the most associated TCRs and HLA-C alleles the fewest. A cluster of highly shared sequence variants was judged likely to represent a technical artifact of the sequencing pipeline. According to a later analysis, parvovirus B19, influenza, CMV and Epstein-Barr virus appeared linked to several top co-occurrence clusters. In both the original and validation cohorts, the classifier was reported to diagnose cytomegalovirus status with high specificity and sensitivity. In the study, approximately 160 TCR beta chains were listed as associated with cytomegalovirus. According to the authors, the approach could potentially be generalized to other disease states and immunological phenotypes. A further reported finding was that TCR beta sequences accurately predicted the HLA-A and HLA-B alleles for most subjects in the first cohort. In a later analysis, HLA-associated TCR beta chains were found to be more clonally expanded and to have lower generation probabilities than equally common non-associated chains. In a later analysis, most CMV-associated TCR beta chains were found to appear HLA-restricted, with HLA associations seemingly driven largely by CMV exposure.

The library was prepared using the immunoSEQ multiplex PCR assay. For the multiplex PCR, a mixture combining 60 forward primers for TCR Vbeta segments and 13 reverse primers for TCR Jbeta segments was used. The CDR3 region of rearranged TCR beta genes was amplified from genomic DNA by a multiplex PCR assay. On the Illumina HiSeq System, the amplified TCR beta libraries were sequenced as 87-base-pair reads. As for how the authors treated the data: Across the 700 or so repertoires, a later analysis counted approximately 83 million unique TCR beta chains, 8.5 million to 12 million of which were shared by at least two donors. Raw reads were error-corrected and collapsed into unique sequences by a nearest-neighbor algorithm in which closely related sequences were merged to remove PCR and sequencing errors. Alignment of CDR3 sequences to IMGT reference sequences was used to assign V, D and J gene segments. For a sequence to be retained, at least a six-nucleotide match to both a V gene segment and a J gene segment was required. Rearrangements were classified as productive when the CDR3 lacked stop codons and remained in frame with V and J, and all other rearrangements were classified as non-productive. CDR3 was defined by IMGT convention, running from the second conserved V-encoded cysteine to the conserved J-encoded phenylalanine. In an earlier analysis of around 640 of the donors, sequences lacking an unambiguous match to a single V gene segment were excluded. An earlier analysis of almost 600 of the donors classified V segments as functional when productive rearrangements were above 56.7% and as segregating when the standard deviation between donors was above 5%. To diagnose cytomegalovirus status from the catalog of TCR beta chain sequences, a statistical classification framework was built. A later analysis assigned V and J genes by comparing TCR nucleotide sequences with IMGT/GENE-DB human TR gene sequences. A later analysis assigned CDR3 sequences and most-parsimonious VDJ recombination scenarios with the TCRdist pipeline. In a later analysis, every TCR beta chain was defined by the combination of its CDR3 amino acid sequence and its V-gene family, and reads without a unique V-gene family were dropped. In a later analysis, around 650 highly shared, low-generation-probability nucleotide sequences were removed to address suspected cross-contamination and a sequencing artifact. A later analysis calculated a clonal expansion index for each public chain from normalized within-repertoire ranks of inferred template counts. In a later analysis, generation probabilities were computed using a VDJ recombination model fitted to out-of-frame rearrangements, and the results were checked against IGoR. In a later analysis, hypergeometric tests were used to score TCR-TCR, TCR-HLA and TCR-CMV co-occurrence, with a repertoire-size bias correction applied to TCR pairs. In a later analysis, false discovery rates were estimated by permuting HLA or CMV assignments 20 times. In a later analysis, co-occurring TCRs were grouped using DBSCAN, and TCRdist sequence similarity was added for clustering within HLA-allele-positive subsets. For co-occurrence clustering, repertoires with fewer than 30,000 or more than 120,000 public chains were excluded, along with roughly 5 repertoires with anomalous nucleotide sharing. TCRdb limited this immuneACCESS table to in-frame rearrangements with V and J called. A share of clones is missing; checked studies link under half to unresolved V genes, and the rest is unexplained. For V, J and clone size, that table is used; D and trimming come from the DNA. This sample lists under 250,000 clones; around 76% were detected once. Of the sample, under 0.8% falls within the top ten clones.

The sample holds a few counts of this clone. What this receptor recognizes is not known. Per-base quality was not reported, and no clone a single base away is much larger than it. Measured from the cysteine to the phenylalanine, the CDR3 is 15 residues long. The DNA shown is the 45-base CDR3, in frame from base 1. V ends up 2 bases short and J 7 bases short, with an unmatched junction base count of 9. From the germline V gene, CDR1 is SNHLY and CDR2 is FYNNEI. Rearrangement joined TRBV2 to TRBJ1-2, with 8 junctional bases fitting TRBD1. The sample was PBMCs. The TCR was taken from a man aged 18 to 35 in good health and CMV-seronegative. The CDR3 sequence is CASSEQGALVAGYTF. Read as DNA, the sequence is TGTGCCAGCAGTGAACAGGGGGCGTTGGTAGCTGGCTACACCTTC.